This T cell receptor (beta chain) was obtained from a study of regulatory T cells in long-lasting Graves disease (dated by TCRdb to about 2021). Study-level background: To count as having persistent Graves' disease, a patient had to have received antithyroid drug treatment for over 5 years with TSH receptor autoantibodies remaining persistently positive. Peripheral blood TCR sequencing and RNA sequencing compared persistent Graves' disease patients with newly diagnosed Graves' disease patients. The study was registered as a clinical trial and conducted in China. A total of some 35 samples underwent TCR sequencing, from some 13 patients with persistent Graves' disease and 20 patients with newly diagnosed Graves' disease. Persistent Graves' disease patients in the clinical cohort had taken antithyroid drugs for about 10.3 years on average.

V loses 0 bases, J loses 5 bases, and the germline ends lie 11 bases apart. The CDR3 has 14 amino acids, counting the end cysteine and phenylalanine. CDR3 DNA only is kept here, 42 bases in frame from base 1. Based on the germline V gene (reference sequence), the CDR1 and CDR2 sequences are WNHNN and SYGVQD. Explained via the paper, the time point label denotes: persistent/refractory GD, antithyroid drugs over 5 years with positive TRAb. For both TCR sequencing and RNA sequencing, RNA was extracted from PBMCs using TRIzol. The diagnosis of Graves' disease was made according to American Thyroid Association guidelines. Recruitment of patients was carried out at an endocrinology department in Xi'an, China. From each patient, about 9 milliliters of peripheral blood was collected into an EDTA anticoagulant tube. Ficoll Paque Plus density gradient separation was used to isolate PBMCs, and no further T cell sorting was done. RNA quality was checked with an Agilent 2100 Bioanalyzer and agarose gel, and concentration with a NanoDrop 2000.

The receptor library was made with multiplex PCR. The data were produced on an Illumina HiSeq 4000. CDR3 regions were amplified by Arm-PCR with iRepertoire HTBI primers to construct TCR beta libraries. Gel purification was performed on PCR products prior to sequencing. In the source study's methods: Gene usage analysis of CDR3 amino acid clonotypes relied on the roughly 58 TRBV and 14 TRBJ segments identified across samples. COPE and FqMerger were used to merge filtered high-quality paired reads into contigs. BLAST was used to align contigs to the IMGT TRBV, TRBD and TRBJ reference genes, and CDR3 was defined following IMGT. Highly expanded clones were defined as clonotypes with a frequency above 0.1%. Shannon entropy was used to measure repertoire diversity, and the Gini coefficient was used to measure V-J evenness. Public clonotypes were defined as clonotypes shared by more than one individual. Using fastp at Q25 and MiXCR, TCRdb reprocessed the public reads and kept productive beta chains. Merged by CDR3 protein, the rows form single entries marked with the most common genes and DNA. What appears here as the V and J calls and clone size reflects TCRdb's work, not the paper's. Counted in this sample were over 650,000 distinct CDR3 sequences; about 30% of them appeared once. The top ten clones comprise 40% to 50% of the sample.

Study-level results and caveats: Sequencing and analysis were restricted to the TCR beta chain. The small sample size was acknowledged by the authors as a limitation that may reduce accuracy. Patients with persistent disease shared more public clonotypes (about 2,900) than newly diagnosed patients did (more than 900). Only peripheral blood was studied, because thyroid tissue, the primary lesion, was inaccessible. Lower TCR Shannon entropy and fewer highly expanded clones were observed in persistent Graves' disease patients than in newly diagnosed patients, which suggested clonal expansion. Persistent disease showed preferential use of TRBV28, TRBJ1-2 and TRBJ2-5, whereas newly diagnosed disease favored TRBV20-1 and TRBJ2-1.

This clonotype was counted only a few times. Its cognate antigen has yet to be identified. Base-call qualities are not available, and no considerably larger clone is one nucleotide away. The rearranged segments are TRBV10-1 and TRBJ2-7, and TRBD1 may be the D gene, going by 6 matching bases. The source material was peripheral blood mononuclear cells (PBMCs), sampled when the disease was refractory, from a patient treated with antithyroid drugs. The receptor comes from a female donor with Graves disease. The DNA sequence follows: TGCGCCAGCAGTGAGTCTGGCAGGGGCAACGAGCAGTACTTC. It is translated as CASSESGRGNEQYF.